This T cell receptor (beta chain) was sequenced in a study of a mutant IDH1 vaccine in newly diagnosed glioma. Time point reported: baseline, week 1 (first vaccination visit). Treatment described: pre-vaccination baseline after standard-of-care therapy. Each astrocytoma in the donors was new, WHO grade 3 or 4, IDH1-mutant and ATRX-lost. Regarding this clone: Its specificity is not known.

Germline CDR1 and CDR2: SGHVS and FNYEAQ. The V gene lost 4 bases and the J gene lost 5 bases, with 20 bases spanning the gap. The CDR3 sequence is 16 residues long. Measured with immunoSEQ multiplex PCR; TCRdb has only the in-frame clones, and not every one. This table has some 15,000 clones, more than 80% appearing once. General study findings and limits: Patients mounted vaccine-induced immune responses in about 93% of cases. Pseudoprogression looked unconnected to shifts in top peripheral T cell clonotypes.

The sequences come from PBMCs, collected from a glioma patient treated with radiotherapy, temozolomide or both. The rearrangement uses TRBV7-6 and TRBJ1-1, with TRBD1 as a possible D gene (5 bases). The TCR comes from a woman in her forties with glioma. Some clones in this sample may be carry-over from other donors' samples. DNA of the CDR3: TGTGCCAGCAGCTCGACAGCCCGGGGGTGGGGGACTGAAGCTTTCTTT. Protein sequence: CASSSTARGWGTEAFF.